A selection of T cell receptor beta chains follows, all from one sample in a study of blood T cell repertoires in COVID-19. Generated by immunoSEQ multiplex PCR, the TCRdb table keeps only in-frame clones and is missing some. The sample contains tens of thousands of clones, 75% to 85% of which appear only once. Sample: peripheral blood. The origin of the receptors is a man aged 35-49 years with acute or convalescent COVID-19. The CDR3 runs from the conserved cysteine through the conserved F or W. The D gene is left open where the match is weak. Part of the rows lack a size; the others show once, few, many or a class for expanded clones.

V,J,size,D,CDR3,DNA
TRBV6-5,TRBJ1-5,-,-,CASSRQGGGGQPQHF,TGTGCCAGCAGTCGGCAGGGAGGCGGGGGTCAGCCCCAGCATTTT
TRBV3-1/TRBV3-2,TRBJ2-2,-,TRBD2,CASSQEGQRENTGELFF,TGTGCCAGCAGCCAAGAGGGCCAGCGGGAGAACACCGGGGAGCTGTTTTTT
TRBV13,TRBJ2-3,-,-,CASSLRKTGTDTQYF,TGTGCCAGCAGCCTGAGGAAGACGGGCACAGATACGCAGTATTTT
TRBV5-1,TRBJ1-1,few,-,CASSSAVGADEAFF,TGCGCCAGCAGCTCTGCGGTTGGGGCGGATGAAGCTTTCTTT
TRBV30,TRBJ1-3,-,-,CAWSRGIAPSAGNTIYF,TGTGCCTGGAGTCGGGGGATAGCCCCTTCGGCTGGAAACACCATATATTTT
TRBV6-5,TRBJ1-5,-,-,CASSQEGQAHQPQHF,TGTGCCAGCAGCCAAGAGGGACAAGCCCATCAGCCCCAGCATTTT
TRBV20-1,TRBJ1-1,-,TRBD1,CSASRDSRFEAFF,TGCAGTGCTAGTCGGGACAGCCGGTTTGAAGCTTTCTTT
TRBV5-1,TRBJ2-2,once,TRBD1,CASSLNSGGAGTGELFF,TGCGCCAGCAGCTTAAACTCAGGGGGCGCGGGCACCGGGGAGCTGTTTTTT
TRBV30,TRBJ1-5,few,-,CAWSGGGGQPQHF,TGTGCCTGGAGTGGGGGAGGGGGTCAGCCCCAGCATTTT
TRBV12-3/TRBV12-4,TRBJ1-1,once,-,CASSAGLEAFF,TGTGCCAGCAGCGCGGGCCTTGAAGCTTTCTTT
TRBV19,TRBJ1-2,-,-,CASSRPSNPRDYGYTF,TGTGCCAGTAGTAGACCGTCAAACCCGAGGGACTATGGCTACACCTTC
TRBV10-2,TRBJ2-5,-,TRBD2,CASSASGGSQETQYF,TGCGCCAGCAGTGCTAGCGGGGGCTCCCAAGAGACCCAGTACTTC
TRBV21-1,TRBJ2-1,-,-,CASAGQAVSIHNEQFF,TGTGCCAGCGCAGGACAGGCCGTCTCGATCCACAATGAGCAGTTCTTC
TRBV6-2/TRBV6-3,TRBJ2-5,-,-,CASSSLSPLAGAKETQYF,TGTGCCAGCAGTTCATTGTCTCCTTTGGCGGGGGCAAAAGAGACCCAGTACTTC
TRBV10-3,TRBJ1-5,-,-,CAIGSGEVQPQHF,TGTGCCATCGGCTCGGGGGAGGTTCAGCCCCAGCATTTT
TRBV7-9,TRBJ2-3,once,TRBD2,CASSTSGRGRTVPDTQYF,TGTGCCAGCAGCACCTCGGGTCGCGGGAGAACGGTCCCAGATACGCAGTATTTT
TRBV27,TRBJ1-4,few,TRBD1,CASTPTGSEEKLFF,TGTGCCAGCACACCGACAGGGTCAGAGGAAAAACTGTTTTTT
TRBV5-6,TRBJ2-3,-,TRBD2,CASSLAKAGAVKDTQYF,TGTGCCAGCAGCTTGGCCAAAGCGGGAGCAGTTAAAGATACGCAGTATTTT
TRBV3-1/TRBV3-2,TRBJ1-1,-,TRBD1,CASSQDWGQGAGAFF,TGTGCCAGCAGCCAAGATTGGGGACAGGGGGCAGGGGCTTTCTTT
TRBV19,TRBJ1-4,-,-,CASNRSPSEKLFF,TGTGCCAGTAATCGGAGCCCATCGGAAAAACTGTTTTTT
TRBV3-1/TRBV3-2,TRBJ1-2,few,-,CASSKTDNYGYTF,TGTGCCAGCAGCAAGACAGATAACTATGGCTACACCTTC
TRBV6-5,TRBJ1-1,-,TRBD1,CASSYSRDRVSAFF,TGTGCCAGCAGTTACTCGAGGGACAGGGTGTCGGCTTTCTTT
TRBV3-1/TRBV3-2,TRBJ1-5,-,-,CASSQDDRTGQPQHF,TGTGCCAGCAGCCAAGATGACAGGACCGGACAGCCCCAGCATTTT
TRBV19,TRBJ2-1,once,TRBD1,CASSSRDRGQNNEQFF,TGTGCCAGTAGTTCCCGCGACAGGGGGCAGAACAATGAGCAGTTCTTC
TRBV11-3,TRBJ2-1,-,-,CASSLAGVEQFF,TGTGCCAGCAGCTTAGCGGGAGTTGAGCAGTTCTTC
TRBV7-2,TRBJ1-3,-,TRBD1,CASSLGARGRGTGNTIYF,TGTGCCAGCAGCTTAGGGGCCAGGGGGCGCGGAACAGGAAACACCATATATTTT
TRBV24-1,TRBJ2-7,-,-,CATSEPVIGADSSYEQYF,TGTGCCACCAGTGAGCCCGTTATAGGGGCCGACAGCTCCTACGAGCAGTACTTC
TRBV5-1,TRBJ1-1,-,-,CASSLVPSGNTEAFF,TGCGCCAGCAGCTTGGTACCATCAGGCAACACTGAAGCTTTCTTT
TRBV6-6,TRBJ2-2,-,-,CASSTGSGDTGELFF,TGTGCCAGCAGTACCGGGAGTGGGGACACCGGGGAGCTGTTTTTT
TRBV19,TRBJ1-6,-,TRBD1,CASSARDRNNSPLHF,TGTGCCAGTAGTGCCCGGGACAGGAATAATTCACCCCTCCACTTT
TRBV30,TRBJ1-6,-,TRBD1,CAWGPDRGGGNSPLHF,TGTGCCTGGGGCCCCGACAGGGGCGGAGGGAATTCACCCCTCCACTTT
TRBV5-6,TRBJ1-4,-,-,CASSAGINEKLFF,TGTGCCAGCAGCGCCGGGATTAATGAAAAACTGTTTTTT
TRBV28,TRBJ2-1,-,TRBD2,CASSSGGALNEQFF,TGTGCCAGCAGTTCCGGGGGGGCCCTCAATGAGCAGTTCTTC
TRBV3-1/TRBV3-2,TRBJ2-7,-,TRBD2,CASSQTSGRGSYEQYF,TGTGCCAGCAGCCAGACTAGCGGGAGGGGGTCCTACGAGCAGTACTTC
TRBV5-1,TRBJ2-2,-,-,CASSWGKRMDTGELFF,TGCGCCAGCAGCTGGGGTAAGCGGATGGACACCGGGGAGCTGTTTTTT
TRBV10-3,TRBJ2-3,-,-,CAISESTGTDTQYF,TGTGCCATCAGTGAGTCTACGGGAACAGATACGCAGTATTTT
TRBV5-8,TRBJ2-1,-,TRBD2,CASSLVGTSGLNEQFF,TGTGCCAGCAGCTTGGTAGGGACTAGCGGGCTCAATGAGCAGTTCTTC
TRBV7-2,TRBJ1-6,-,TRBD1,CASTFRTGGGNSPLHF,TGTGCCAGCACCTTTCGGACAGGGGGTGGAAATTCACCCCTCCACTTT
TRBV14,TRBJ1-2,-,TRBD1,CASSLKGQGRANYGYTF,TGTGCCAGCAGCCTCAAGGGACAGGGCCGAGCTAACTATGGCTACACCTTC
TRBV6-6,TRBJ2-2,-,-,CASSRGTDTNTGELFF,TGTGCCAGCAGTCGGGGGACAGATACGAACACCGGGGAGCTGTTTTTT
TRBV6-5,TRBJ1-3,few,TRBD1,CASSRTGSGNTIYF,TGTGCCAGCAGCCGGACAGGGTCTGGAAACACCATATATTTT
TRBV6-5,TRBJ2-5,-,-,CASSYSWAVNQETQYF,TGTGCCAGCAGTTACTCGTGGGCAGTGAACCAAGAGACCCAGTACTTC
TRBV3-1/TRBV3-2,TRBJ1-6,-,TRBD1,CASSRSQGIDNSPLHF,TGTGCCAGCAGCCGCTCACAGGGGATCGACAATTCACCCCTCCACTTT
TRBV5-6,TRBJ2-7,-,-,CASSLEVGDEQYF,TGTGCCAGCAGCTTGGAGGTCGGGGACGAGCAGTACTTC
TRBV6-5,TRBJ2-2,-,-,CATSFSNTGELFF,TGTGCCACCTCTTTTAGCAACACCGGGGAGCTGTTTTTT
TRBV20-1,TRBJ2-2,-,-,CSGERTGELFF,TGCAGTGGGGAGCGAACCGGGGAGCTGTTTTTT
TRBV6-5,TRBJ1-6,-,-,CASRREPWPLHF,TGTGCCAGCAGACGCGAGCCCTGGCCCCTCCACTTT
TRBV6-5,TRBJ1-6,-,TRBD1,CASNPGQGNSPLHF,TGTGCCAGCAATCCGGGACAGGGGAACTCACCCCTCCACTTT
TRBV23-1,TRBJ1-2,-,-,CASSQFVQAGIEGYTF,TGCGCCAGCAGTCAATTCGTCCAGGCCGGTATCGAAGGCTACACCTTC
TRBV7-9,TRBJ2-1,-,TRBD2,CASSLSLGLAGANEQFF,TGTGCCAGCAGCTTATCCCTGGGACTAGCGGGAGCCAATGAGCAGTTCTTC
TRBV7-9,TRBJ1-1,-,-,CASSPGQSKNTEAFF,TGTGCCAGCAGCCCTGGACAGAGCAAGAACACTGAAGCTTTCTTT
TRBV14,TRBJ2-2,-,-,CASSQDLSAVGELFF,TGTGCCAGCAGCCAAGATTTAAGCGCCGTCGGGGAGCTGTTTTTT
TRBV5-1,TRBJ1-3,-,-,CASSPDAGSSGNTIYF,TGCGCCAGCAGCCCGGACGCGGGGTCCTCTGGAAACACCATATATTTT
TRBV27,TRBJ2-7,-,TRBD2,CASSLGLVNEQYF,TGTGCCAGCAGTTTAGGACTAGTTAACGAGCAGTACTTC